These T cell receptor beta chains were read from a single sample in a study of beta chain features in type 1 diabetes. Here immunoSEQ multiplex PCR was the method, and the copy in TCRdb shows in-frame clones only, minus some. The repertoire holds about half a million clones, with approximately 31% as singletons. The sample comprised naive CD4+ T cells from blood. The receptor set was obtained from a man between 18 and 35 years old in good health. Each CDR3 is given with its conserved first and last residue. The D gene is left open where the match is weak. Only part of the rows carry a size: once, few, many, or a class if the clone is expanded.

few,TRBD2,TRBJ2-3,TRBV6-6,CASSNSGSSDTQYF,TGTGCCAGCAGTAATAGCGGGAGCTCAGATACGCAGTATTTT
-,-,TRBJ2-3,TRBV5-1,CASSLAKDVDTQYF,TGCGCCAGCAGCTTGGCCAAAGACGTAGATACGCAGTATTTT
-,-,TRBJ2-1,TRBV5-1,CASSLFSSSYNEQFF,TGCGCCAGCAGCTTGTTCAGCTCTAGCTACAATGAGCAGTTCTTC
few,-,TRBJ2-7,TRBV25-1,CASSEFPGTVYEQYF,TGTGCCAGCAGTGAATTTCCAGGGACTGTCTACGAGCAGTACTTC
-,TRBD2,TRBJ2-1,TRBV19,CASSLTSGAHNEQFF,TGTGCCAGTAGTCTAACTAGCGGGGCCCACAATGAGCAGTTCTTC
few,-,TRBJ2-1,TRBV29-1,CSVFGWGLKDNEQFF,TGCAGCGTCTTTGGGTGGGGGCTAAAGGACAATGAGCAGTTCTTC
once,-,TRBJ1-5,TRBV7-6,CASSSARGNQPQHF,TGTGCCAGCAGCTCAGCCAGGGGAAATCAGCCCCAGCATTTT
-,-,TRBJ2-7,TRBV7-2,CASSYPGDEQYF,TGTGCCAGCAGCTATCCCGGGGACGAGCAGTACTTC
-,TRBD2,TRBJ2-2,TRBV7-9,CASSSSGRRTGELFF,TGTGCCAGCAGCTCTAGCGGGAGAAGAACCGGGGAGCTGTTTTTT
few,TRBD2,TRBJ2-7,TRBV7-2,CASSPDPSGSYEQYF,TGTGCCAGCAGTCCGGACCCTAGCGGATCCTACGAGCAGTACTTC
few,-,TRBJ2-5,TRBV7-2,CASSANRDTSETQYF,TGTGCCAGCAGCGCAAACCGGGACACTTCAGAGACCCAGTACTTC
-,-,TRBJ2-7,TRBV4-2,CASSQEWLVNSYEQYF,TGTGCCAGCAGCCAAGAGTGGCTTGTAAACTCCTACGAGCAGTACTTC
few,TRBD2,TRBJ2-5,TRBV30,CAWSFASGTSGMVTQYF,TGTGCCTGGAGTTTCGCCTCCGGGACTAGCGGGATGGTGACCCAGTACTTC
-,TRBD1,TRBJ2-7,TRBV7-2,CASSRFRGQGSRYSYEQYF,TGTGCCAGCAGCCGATTCCGGGGACAGGGTTCACGTTACTCCTACGAGCAGTACTTC
-,TRBD1,TRBJ2-7,TRBV7-9,CASSFGETGVYEQYF,TGTGCCAGCAGCTTTGGGGAAACAGGGGTTTACGAGCAGTACTTC
few,-,TRBJ2-7,TRBV29-1,CSVTQSSYEQYF,TGCAGCGTTACACAGAGCTCCTACGAGCAGTACTTC
-,-,TRBJ2-7,TRBV23-1,CASSLTQPASSYEQYF,TGCGCCAGCAGTCTGACTCAGCCTGCGAGCTCCTACGAGCAGTACTTC
few,TRBD1,TRBJ1-1,TRBV29-1,CSVDPGGTEAFF,TGCAGCGTTGACCCAGGGGGCACTGAAGCTTTCTTT
-,TRBD2,TRBJ2-1,TRBV9,CASSPLAGYNEQFF,TGTGCCAGCAGCCCCCTAGCGGGTTACAATGAGCAGTTCTTC
-,-,TRBJ1-1,TRBV6-5,CASSSGTPGVTEAFF,TGTGCCAGCAGTTCGGGGACCCCCGGGGTAACTGAAGCTTTCTTT
-,-,TRBJ1-1,TRBV18,CASSPWRDRGAFF,TGTGCCAGCTCACCGTGGAGGGACCGTGGAGCTTTCTTT
-,TRBD1,TRBJ2-3,TRBV29-1,CSVAGQTTDTQYF,TGCAGCGTTGCGGGACAGACCACAGATACGCAGTATTTT
-,-,TRBJ1-1,TRBV4-3,CASSPGDANTEAFF,TGCGCCAGCAGCCCAGGGGACGCGAACACTGAAGCTTTCTTT
-,-,TRBJ1-1,TRBV28,CASSVNTEAFF,TGTGCCAGCAGTGTAAACACTGAAGCTTTCTTT
few,TRBD1,TRBJ2-3,TRBV5-1,CASATGGTDTQYF,TGCGCCAGTGCGACAGGGGGCACAGATACGCAGTATTTT
-,-,TRBJ2-5,TRBV7-3,CASSRRSQETQYF,TGTGCCAGCAGTCGGCGGAGCCAAGAGACCCAGTACTTC
-,TRBD2,TRBJ2-1,TRBV29-1,CSAMTSGSYNEQFF,TGCAGCGCCATGACTAGCGGGTCCTACAATGAGCAGTTCTTC
once,TRBD1,TRBJ2-5,TRBV9,CASARGSGETQYF,TGTGCCAGCGCCAGGGGGAGTGGGGAGACCCAGTACTTC
few,-,TRBJ1-2,TRBV18,CASSPYSQGGGYTF,TGTGCCAGCTCGCCCTATTCACAGGGAGGGGGCTACACCTTC
-,-,TRBJ2-3,TRBV5-4,CASSLAGGFIDTQYF,TGTGCCAGCAGCTTGGCCGGGGGTTTTATAGATACGCAGTATTTT
once,TRBD1,TRBJ2-7,TRBV30,CAWTNLYQLQGAVF,TGTGCCTGGACCAATCTCTACCAATTACAGGGGGCGGTTTTC
-,TRBD2,TRBJ2-7,TRBV23-1,CASSWSGRINEQYF,TGCGCCAGCAGTTGGAGCGGGAGGATCAACGAGCAGTACTTC
-,-,TRBJ1-4,TRBV29-1,CSAGTTKLFF,TGCAGCGCAGGGACTACGAAACTGTTTTTT
-,-,TRBJ2-7,TRBV25-1,CASSEGLAFREQYF,TGTGCCAGCAGTGAAGGGCTAGCTTTTCGAGAGCAGTACTTC
few,TRBD1,TRBJ1-1,TRBV7-8,CASSLDRVNTEAFF,TGTGCCAGCAGCTTGGACAGGGTTAACACTGAAGCTTTCTTT
few,-,TRBJ2-4,TRBV2,CASSKLGASKNIQYF,TGTGCCAGCAGTAAACTGGGGGCGAGCAAAAACATTCAGTACTTC
-,TRBD2,TRBJ2-1,TRBV19,CASRRAGGPPSEQFF,TGTGCCAGTAGGCGTGCGGGAGGGCCCCCCAGTGAGCAGTTCTTC
-,-,TRBJ2-2,TRBV6-1,CASKPGTSYGELFF,TGTGCCAGCAAGCCCGGGACATCGTACGGGGAGCTGTTTTTT
-,-,TRBJ2-3,TRBV11-2,CASSLPFDGRDTQYF,TGTGCCAGCAGCCTCCCCTTTGACGGGAGAGATACGCAGTATTTT
once,-,TRBJ2-7,TRBV14,CASRPSGSSYEQYF,TGTGCCAGCAGGCCCTCCGGGAGCTCCTACGAGCAGTACTTC
-,-,TRBJ1-2,TRBV30,CAWSPLGTVDGYTF,TGTGCCTGGAGTCCATTGGGGACCGTGGATGGCTACACCTTC
-,-,TRBJ2-7,TRBV29-1,CSVGGPTYEQYF,TGCAGCGTTGGGGGACCGACCTACGAGCAGTACTTC
-,TRBD1,TRBJ2-2,TRBV6-6,CASGSGTGLTGELFF,TGTGCCAGCGGCTCCGGGACAGGGCTGACCGGGGAGCTGTTTTTT
-,-,TRBJ2-1,TRBV2,CASIPTPIENNEQFF,TGTGCCAGCATACCGACTCCTATAGAAAACAATGAGCAGTTCTTC
-,-,TRBJ2-7,TRBV7-6,CASSFNQEMAYEQYF,TGTGCCAGCAGCTTTAATCAGGAAATGGCCTACGAGCAGTACTTC
-,TRBD2,TRBJ2-7,TRBV7-6,CASSLEALAGLEQYF,TGTGCCAGCAGCTTAGAGGCTCTAGCGGGACTCGAGCAGTACTTC
-,TRBD2,TRBJ2-2,TRBV2,CASRATSGSPGELFF,TGTGCCAGCAGGGCGACTAGCGGGAGCCCCGGGGAGCTGTTTTTT
-,-,TRBJ1-1,TRBV9,CASSVVGRGTEAFF,TGTGCCAGCAGCGTAGTAGGCCGAGGGACTGAAGCTTTCTTT